Listed below are T cell receptor beta chains from one sample, sequenced in a study of regulatory T cells in long-lasting Graves disease. TCRdb redid the calling of the multiplex PCR reads with MiXCR, one entry per CDR3 protein. The repertoire consists of under 500,000 distinct CDR3 sequences, with about 20% occurring once and the leading ten covering less than 25%. Sample: peripheral blood mononuclear cells (PBMCs), taken when the disease was refractory, from a patient treated with antithyroid drugs. The receptors were sampled from a female donor with Graves disease. Each CDR3 is given with its conserved first and last residue. A D gene is named only where the DNA matches it firmly. Some rows have no size entry. The others give once, few or many, or a class for an expanded clone.

d_call	j_call	clone_size	v_call	cdr3_nt	cdr3_aa
-	TRBJ1-3	once	TRBV5-4	TGTGCCAGCACCGACGGGGGGGATTCGGTAGGAAACACCATATATTTT	CASTDGGDSVGNTIYF
TRBD2	TRBJ2-2	few	TRBV11-3	TGTGCCAGCAGCCCCTACCGTCTAGCGGGAGGGCCGGGGGACACCGGGGAGCTGTTTTTT	CASSPYRLAGGPGDTGELFF
TRBD1	TRBJ1-3	few	TRBV11-2	TGTGCCAGCAGGAGGAGCCCAGGGGGGATGATAACTGGAAACACCATATATTTT	CASRRSPGGMITGNTIYF
-	TRBJ2-2	many	TRBV28	TGTGCCAGCAGCTTGGGGGGAACTAACACCGGGGAGCTGTTTTTT	CASSLGGTNTGELFF
-	TRBJ1-4	-	TRBV7-6	TGTGCCAGCAGCTCACCCCGGGGTGGAAAACTGTTTTTT	CASSSPRGGKLFF
-	TRBJ1-1	-	TRBV6-4	TGTGCCAGCAGTGCTCAGGGTTTGGGAACTGAAGCTTTCTTT	CASSAQGLGTEAFF
-	TRBJ2-2	few	TRBV12-3/TRBV12-4	TGTGCCAGCAGTCCCCTCGTGGGGGAGAAGACCGGGGAGCTGTTTTTT	CASSPLVGEKTGELFF
-	TRBJ2-7	many	TRBV20-1	TGCAGTGCTCCAGCACAGGGCTCCTACGAGCAGTACTTC	CSAPAQGSYEQYF
-	TRBJ2-3	few	TRBV3-1	TGTGCCAGCAGCCCCCTAGATTCAGATACGCAGTATTTT	CASSPLDSDTQYF
-	TRBJ2-4	-	TRBV3-1	TGTGCCAGCAGCCAAGATGCTGAGGGGGGATCAGCCAAAAACATTCAGTACTTC	CASSQDAEGGSAKNIQYF
TRBD2	TRBJ2-5	-	TRBV7-2	TGTGCCAGCAGCTCATCTGGACTAGCGGGAGGCGTCGGGGAGACCCAGTACTTC	CASSSSGLAGGVGETQYF
-	TRBJ2-5	-	TRBV7-9	TGTGCCAGCAGCTTAACGGCAGGGGTCAACGAGACCCAGTACTTC	CASSLTAGVNETQYF
-	TRBJ2-2	few	TRBV6-1	TGTGCCAGCACCACCACTGGGAACACCGGGGAGCTGTTTTTT	CASTTTGNTGELFF
-	TRBJ1-3	many	TRBV27	TGTGCCAGCAGTGCGGGGACAAACTCTGGAAACACCATATATTTT	CASSAGTNSGNTIYF
-	TRBJ1-5	many	TRBV28	TGTGCCAGCAGCGATAGGGACGGTTATAGCAATCAGCCCCAGCATTTT	CASSDRDGYSNQPQHF
-	TRBJ1-2	few	TRBV12-3/TRBV12-4	TGTGCCAGCAGGCTACCAACCCCGGGGGAAGCCTATGGCTACACCTTC	CASRLPTPGEAYGYTF
-	TRBJ2-7	-	TRBV7-9	TGTGCCAGCAGCCCAAGCAGGGGCTACGAGCAGTACTTC	CASSPSRGYEQYF
-	TRBJ1-5	few	TRBV7-2	TGTGCCAGCAGCACTACAGGCAATCAGCCCCAGCATTTT	CASSTTGNQPQHF
-	TRBJ2-5	-	TRBV19	TGTGCCAGTAGCGCCCGGATACGAGAGACCCAGTACTTC	CASSARIRETQYF
TRBD1	TRBJ2-5	-	TRBV27	TGTGGCAGCAGTTCCGGACAGGGCTGGGAGACCCAGTACTTC	CGSSSGQGWETQYF
-	TRBJ1-1	-	TRBV7-6	TGTGCCAGCAGCTTAGTAGCGGATATGAACACTGAAGCTTTCTTT	CASSLVADMNTEAFF
TRBD1	TRBJ1-6	few	TRBV7-2	TGTGCCAGCAGCTTAGGGACAGGGCATAATTCACCCCTCCACTTT	CASSLGTGHNSPLHF
-	TRBJ1-1	-	TRBV6-1	TGTGCCAGCTATGTTTTGGGCCAAGCTTTCTTT	CASYVLGQAFF
-	TRBJ1-4	-	TRBV7-2	TGTGCCAGCTCAAGGCAGTACAATGAAAAACTGTTTTTT	CASSRQYNEKLFF
-	TRBJ2-2	-	TRBV6-5	TGTGCCAGCAGTTACTCTATTCTAGGGAACGGGGAGCTGTTTTTT	CASSYSILGNGELFF
-	TRBJ2-7	-	TRBV11-2	TGTGCCAGCAGCTTGTTTTCCGCGCCCAATGAGCAGTACTTC	CASSLFSAPNEQYF
-	TRBJ1-3	many	TRBV28	TGTGCCAGCAGCCCCCCGGACACCTCTGGAAACACCATATATTTT	CASSPPDTSGNTIYF
-	TRBJ2-4	few	TRBV19	TGTGCCAGTAATGGGTGGTCGGATCAAAACATTCAGTACTTC	CASNGWSDQNIQYF
-	TRBJ2-2	-	TRBV4-1	TGCGCCAGCAGCCAAGATCGGGTAGCTTCGAACACCGGGGAGCTGTTTTTT	CASSQDRVASNTGELFF
-	TRBJ1-4	few	TRBV29-1	TGCAGCGTCCGGGAGGATGAAAAACTGTTTTTT	CSVREDEKLFF
TRBD1	TRBJ2-7	many	TRBV7-9	TGTGCCAGCAGCATATCGGACAGGGAGGAGCAGTACTTC	CASSISDREEQYF
-	TRBJ2-7	many	TRBV7-6	TGTGCCAGCAGCTTAGGCAGAACCTCCTACGAGCAGTACTTC	CASSLGRTSYEQYF
TRBD2	TRBJ2-1	-	TRBV12-3/TRBV12-4	TGTGCCAGCAGTTTAGCGGCGGGAGGAAGCTCCTACAATGAGCAGTTCTTC	CASSLAAGGSSYNEQFF
-	TRBJ2-2	many	TRBV29-1	TGCAGCGCCAAATCAGGAGATGGCACCGGGGAGCTGTTTTTT	CSAKSGDGTGELFF
-	TRBJ1-2	many	TRBV10-3	TGTGCCATCACCCGGACAGAAGTCCATGGCTACACCTTC	CAITRTEVHGYTF
-	TRBJ2-7	many	TRBV7-2	TGTGCCAGCAGCTTAGATGTACTTTCCTACGAGCAGTACTTC	CASSLDVLSYEQYF
TRBD2	TRBJ2-2	-	TRBV10-2	TGCGCCAGTGCGGCGGGAGTTACCGGGGAGCTGTTTTTT	CASAAGVTGELFF
TRBD2	TRBJ2-7	many	TRBV11-2	TGTGCCAGCAGCTTAGATCGGCCTAGCGGGAGTGGGGCCCCCATTTACGAGCAGTACTTC	CASSLDRPSGSGAPIYEQYF
TRBD1	TRBJ2-7	-	TRBV20-1	TGCAGTGCTGTAGACAGGGTCTACGAGCAGTACTTC	CSAVDRVYEQYF
-	TRBJ2-7	-	TRBV9	TGTGCCAGCAGCGTAGGGCCCCGACTGACCGCCGAGCAGTACTTC	CASSVGPRLTAEQYF
TRBD1	TRBJ1-2	many	TRBV12-3/TRBV12-4	TGTGCCACTGAACAGGGGGGTGGCTACACCTTC	CATEQGGGYTF
TRBD2	TRBJ2-5	-	TRBV18	TGTGCCAGCTCACCAATACTAGCGGCCCAAGAGACCCAGTACTTC	CASSPILAAQETQYF
-	TRBJ2-5	many	TRBV6-2/TRBV6-3	TGTGCCAGCAGTCCACAAGCGACAGCTTACGGGACCCAGTACTTC	CASSPQATAYGTQYF
-	TRBJ1-2	-	TRBV4-1	TGCGCCAGCAGCCGGTCAGGGGTGGCCTATGGCTACACCTTC	CASSRSGVAYGYTF
TRBD1	TRBJ1-4	many	TRBV7-2	TGTGCCAGCAGCCCCATGGGGAGGGGGCTTGGGAATGAAAAACTGTTTTTT	CASSPMGRGLGNEKLFF
-	TRBJ2-3	few	TRBV11-2	TGTGCCAGCAGCTCCCCCATGGCAGATACGCAGTATTTT	CASSSPMADTQYF
-	TRBJ1-4	-	TRBV19	TGTGCCAGTAGGACACAGCGGGGTGGAGAAAAACTGTTTTTT	CASRTQRGGEKLFF
-	TRBJ1-2	-	TRBV28	TGTGCCAGCAGTTTCCCAGGGGCGGGAGATGGCTACACCTTC	CASSFPGAGDGYTF
-	TRBJ2-5	many	TRBV20-1	TGCAGTGCTAGAGATAGCCTCACCGGGAAAGAGACCCAGTACTTC	CSARDSLTGKETQYF
-	TRBJ1-6	many	TRBV3-1	TGTGCCAGCAGCCAAGCCGGAGGAACCAATTCACCCCTCCACTTT	CASSQAGGTNSPLHF
-	TRBJ1-1	-	TRBV20-1	TGCAGTGCTGTTAATCGGGGGGGAGCTTTCTTT	CSAVNRGGAFF
-	TRBJ2-2	few	TRBV20-1	TGCAGTGCTAGAGACCCAGGGGCGGACCGAGGCGGGGAGCTGTTTTTT	CSARDPGADRGGELFF
TRBD1	TRBJ1-2	once	TRBV4-1	TGCGCCAGCAGACAAGGGGGCGCGGGAGGCTACACCTTC	CASRQGGAGGYTF
TRBD1	TRBJ2-2	-	TRBV9	TGTGCCAGCAGCGCACAGGGGGACACCGGGGAGCTGTTTTTT	CASSAQGDTGELFF
TRBD2	TRBJ2-7	few	TRBV3-1	TGTGCCAGCAGCCAAGGGCGGACTAGCTCCTACGAGCAGTACTTC	CASSQGRTSSYEQYF